The clone carrying this TCR beta chain was recorded many times. Its antigen is unknown. People with hyperthyroidism were aged 18 to 65 and newly diagnosed, under 2 months' duration. No donor had other autoimmune disease, uncontrolled infection, pregnancy or lactation. Sampling less than 13 ml of fresh peripheral blood provided the PBMCs. The CDR3 loop spans 14 amino acids. Trimming took off 5 bases at V and 4 bases at J, with 14 bases between the two ends. Germline lookup yields CDR1 MNHNS and CDR2 SASEGT. Amplification of TCR beta CDR3 regions used RNA transcripts. First-round RT-PCR used HTBI primers; second-round multiplex PCR followed. TCRdb redid the calling of the multiplex PCR reads with MiXCR, one entry per CDR3 protein. The sample yields approximately 410,000 distinct CDR3 sequences, 15% seen once. This entry comes from a study of Graves' ophthalmopathy and Graves' hyperthyroidism. Findings of the study overall: Forecasting of ophthalmopathy progression by the model achieved approximately 70% sensitivity and around 72% specificity.

The specimen was peripheral blood. This TCR came from a woman younger than 35 with stable Graves' hyperthyroidism. The V call is TRBV6-1, the J call TRBJ1-1; tentatively, D is TRBD1 (6 bases). CDR3 sequence reads: CASSTKSGATEAFF. The CDR3 bases are TGTGCCAGCAGTACCAAATCAGGGGCCACTGAAGCTTTCTTT.